The 21 T cell receptor beta chains given below trace back to one sample, sequenced in a study of blood T cell repertoires in COVID-19. Some clones are missing from TCRdb's copy, which holds only in-frame ones; the method was immunoSEQ multiplex PCR. The table has fewer than 450,000 clones, around 89% seen once. The material sequenced was peripheral blood. The receptors come from a woman between 45 and 60 years old with COVID-19, enrolled during active disease.

The chain uses TRBV7-9 and TRBJ2-4; no definite D call. Germline assignment: CDR1 SEHNR and CDR2 FQNEAQ (reference sequence). This CDR3 is 13 amino acids long. Between the trimmed V and J ends, which lost 5 bases and 8 bases, there was a span of 13 bases. The chain's CDR3 is CASSPSESDIQYF. CDR3 sequence (DNA): TGTGCCAGCAGCCCATCGGAGTCAGACATTCAGTACTTC.

The chain recombines TRBV2 with TRBJ1-2; D possibly corresponds to TRBD1 (6 bases). In germline, CDR1 is SNHLY, CDR2 FYNNEI. The CDR3 consists of 13 residues. V was clipped by 7 bases and J by 2 bases, with 11 bases between them. The CDR3 bases are TGTGCCAGCACCCTGGACAGAAACTATGGCTACACCTTC. Translation: CASTLDRNYGYTF.

The genes are TRBV10-3 and TRBJ1-2; 7 positions match TRBD1. CDR1 ENHRY and CDR2 SYGVKD come from the germline V gene. The V segment lost 6 bases and the J segment 4 bases; nucleotides outside the gene matches: 8. The CDR3 spans 14 residues. The CDR3 loop is CAIRGIGTAYGYTF. CDR3 DNA sequence: TGTGCCATCAGGGGAATTGGGACAGCCTATGGCTACACCTTC.

This chain links TRBV29-1 with TRBJ1-1, with TRBD1 matching 10 bases. The junction had 8 bases not matched to a gene; V was cut back by 6 bases and J by 7 bases. The CDR3 is made up of 13 amino acids. Germline CDR1 and CDR2: SQVTM and ANQGSEA. The CDR3 DNA follows: TGCAGCGTCCCCGGGACAGGGGCGAGTGAAGCTTTCTTT. As protein: CSVPGTGASEAFF.

The rearrangement links TRBV28 to TRBJ1-3, with D maybe TRBD1 (5 bases). Trimming pared 7 bases from V and 0 bases from J, leaving 19 bases between. Germline CDR1 and CDR2: MDHEN and SYDVKM. This CDR3 is 17 amino acids long. DNA for the CDR3: TGTGCCAGCACCCTAAGGGCAGGGCTTTCCTCTGGAAACACCATATATTTT. Translation: CASTLRAGLSSGNTIYF.

The chain is built from TRBV29-1 and TRBJ2-2, with D maybe TRBD2 (5 bases). CDR3 size: 13 residues. The germline gives CDR1 SQVTM, CDR2 ANQGSEA. V was cut by 3 bases and J by 0 bases, with 5 bases left in between. The CDR3 nucleotides read TGCAGCGTTGACGGGGCGAACACCGGGGAGCTGTTTTTT. Protein sequence: CSVDGANTGELFF.

This clone has a single count. V usage is TRBV5-1 and J usage is TRBJ2-1; TRBD2 aligns across 8 bases. V lost 4 bases, J lost 7 bases, and 13 bases stayed unmatched. The CDR3 loop spans 16 amino acids. Germline lookup yields CDR1 SGHRS and CDR2 YFSETQ. CDR3 loop: CASSRADLAGGNEQFF. For the CDR3, the DNA is TGCGCCAGCAGCCGTGCTGACCTAGCGGGTGGGAATGAGCAGTTCTTC.

This clone has just a few counts. The J gene is TRBJ1-1, the V gene TRBV28, with D hard to call. CDR3 length: 12 amino acids. Germline V lookup: CDR1 MDHEN, CDR2 SYDVKM. Trimming cost V 4 bases and J 5 bases, with 8 bases left between them. The DNA of the CDR3 is TGTGCCAGCAGTTACAAGCGAACTGAAGCTTTCTTT. Residues: CASSYKRTEAFF.

The rearrangement joins TRBV10-2 to TRBJ2-7; D unresolved. Germline V gene data show CDR1 as WSHSY and CDR2 as SAAADI. The CDR3 consists of 12 residues. The V gene lost 5 bases and the J gene lost 7 bases, with 12 bases spanning the gap. The chain's CDR3 is CASSRRLEEQYF. The CDR3 DNA follows: TGCGCCAGCAGTCGGCGGCTTGAAGAGCAGTACTTC.

This clone was recorded once. The chain is built from TRBV5-1 and TRBJ2-2, with TRBD2 matching over 9 bases. V lost 6 bases to trimming and J lost 6 bases; unmatched junction nucleotides: 12. Germline V lookup: CDR1 SGHRS, CDR2 YFSETQ. This CDR3 has 16 amino acids. The CDR3 nucleotides read TGCGCCAGCATCGCGATAGCGGGGGATGTCGCCGGGGAGCTGTTTTTT. It is translated as CASIAIAGDVAGELFF.

This chain uses TRBV5-4 with TRBJ2-3; D ambiguous. Trimming pared 4 bases from V and 4 bases from J, leaving 7 bases between. Germline values: CDR1 SGHNT, CDR2 YYREEE (reference sequence). This CDR3 is built from 12 residues. The CDR3 DNA sequence: TGTGCCAGCAGCCGTGTCGCAGATACGCAGTATTTT. Residues: CASSRVADTQYF.

The genes are TRBV7-2 and TRBJ2-1; 7 bases align to TRBD2. V shed 6 bases and J 7 bases; nucleotides not matched to a gene: 12. The CDR3 runs to 15 residues. CDR1 and CDR2 from the germline V gene are SGHTA and FQGNSA. The CDR3 nucleotides read TGTGCCAGCAGTCCACGACTAGCAAACGGGAATGAGCAGTTCTTC. Translated, it gives CASSPRLANGNEQFF.

CDR3 loop: CASSIFTGIGYTF. CDR3 sequence (DNA): TGTGCCAGTAGTATTTTCACCGGGATCGGCTACACCTTC. The rearrangement links TRBV19 to TRBJ1-2; D remains ambiguous. V lost 3 bases and J 8 bases, leaving 13 bases between the germline ends. CDR3 length equals 13 residues. From germline, CDR1 is LNHDA and CDR2 SQIVND (reference sequence).

The CDR3 DNA follows: TGTGCCAGCAGTGAACCCGATACTAGAGGCAATGAGCAGTTCTTC. Amino acids: CASSEPDTRGNEQFF. The chain links TRBV6-1 to TRBJ2-1; the D gene is possibly TRBD2 (5 bases). Germline V CDR1 and CDR2: MNHNS, SASEGT. V lost 2 bases and J 6 bases, leaving 14 bases between the germline ends. This CDR3 has 15 residues.

V gene TRBV9 combines with J gene TRBJ2-7; 8 bases map to TRBD1. CDR1 and CDR2 from the germline V gene are SGDLS and YYNGEE. This CDR3 has 15 residues. V lost 3 bases, J lost 3 bases, and 8 bases stayed unmatched. The CDR3 nucleotides read TGTGCCAGCAGCGCGGCAGGGGGCAGTTTCTACGAGCAGTACTTC. Its protein is CASSAAGGSFYEQYF. The variable domain in full, with the rest retrieved from reference TRBV9 and TRBJ2-7, is DSGVTQTPKHLITATGQRVTLRCSPRSGDLSVYWYQQSLDQGLQFLIQYYNGEERAKGNILERFSAQQFPDLHSELNLSSLELGDSALYFCASSAAGGSFYEQYFGPGTRLTVT.

The rearrangement links TRBV20-1 to TRBJ1-2, with 9 bases fitting TRBD1. The CDR3 has 13 residues. Germline V gene lookup returns CDR1 DFQATT and CDR2 SNEGSKA (reference sequence). J was trimmed by 8 bases and V by 3 bases; bases with no gene match: 7. CDR3 nucleotide sequence: TGCAGTGCTAGTGGACAGGGGAGTAGCGGCTACACCTTC. Its protein product is CSASGQGSSGYTF.

This clone was recorded once. V gene TRBV5-1 combines with J gene TRBJ1-1, with 9 bases lining up with TRBD1. From germline, CDR1 is SGHRS and CDR2 YFSETQ. CDR3 length: 13 residues. J lost 7 bases, V lost 6 bases, and 7 bases had no gene match. The CDR3, as DNA: TGCGCCAGCACCTATGGGACAGGGTTTGAAGCTTTCTTT. Its protein product is CASTYGTGFEAFF.

The rearrangement links TRBV12-3 or TRBV12-4 to TRBJ1-5; 8 nucleotides align to TRBD1. The ends lost 6 bases at V and 7 bases at J; junction bases unmatched: 5. The CDR3 totals 13 residues. The CDR3 protein is CASRGQGGQPQHF. CDR3 DNA sequence: TGTGCCAGCAGAGGACAGGGAGGGCAGCCCCAGCATTTT.

V and J are TRBV2 and TRBJ2-7, with D perhaps matching TRBD1 (5 bases). CDR3 size: 14 residues. CDR1 is SNHLY and CDR2 is FYNNEI in the germline V gene. Trimming removed 1 base at V and 5 bases at J, with 12 bases between. CDR3 in amino acids: CASSEEAGQDEQYF. Here the CDR3 DNA reads TGTGCCAGCAGTGAAGAGGCAGGGCAGGACGAGCAGTACTTC.

This chain uses TRBV19 with TRBJ1-3; 7 bases match TRBD1. Germline CDR1 is LNHDA and CDR2 is SQIVND (reference sequence). The CDR3 spans 14 residues. Trimming cost V 3 bases and J 4 bases; bases outside gene matches: 3. The CDR3 is CASSITGEGNTIYF. The CDR3 DNA follows: TGTGCCAGTAGTATTACAGGGGAAGGAAACACCATATATTTT.

As to this clone: Other DNA sequences in the sample encode the same CDR3. CDR3 DNA: TGTGCCAGCAGTTTTGGCAGTCAAGAGACCCAGTACTTC. Protein: CASSFGSQETQYF. V usage is TRBV12-3 or TRBV12-4 and J usage is TRBJ2-5; unclear D gene. V was pared by 3 bases and J by 2 bases, with 7 bases between. CDR3 length: 13 residues.